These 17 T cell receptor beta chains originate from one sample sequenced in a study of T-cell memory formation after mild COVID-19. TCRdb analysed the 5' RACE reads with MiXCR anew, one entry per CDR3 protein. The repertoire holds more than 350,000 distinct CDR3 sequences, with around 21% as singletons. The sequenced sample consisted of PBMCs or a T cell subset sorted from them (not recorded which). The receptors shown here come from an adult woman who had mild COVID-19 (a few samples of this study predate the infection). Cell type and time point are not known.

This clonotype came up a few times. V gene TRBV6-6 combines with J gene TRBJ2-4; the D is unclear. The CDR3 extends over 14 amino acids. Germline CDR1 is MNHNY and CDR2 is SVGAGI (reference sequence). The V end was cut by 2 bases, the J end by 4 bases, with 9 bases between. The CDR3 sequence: CASSYIDIKNIQYF. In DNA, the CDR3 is TGTGCCAGCAGTTACATCGACATAAAAAACATTCAGTACTTC.

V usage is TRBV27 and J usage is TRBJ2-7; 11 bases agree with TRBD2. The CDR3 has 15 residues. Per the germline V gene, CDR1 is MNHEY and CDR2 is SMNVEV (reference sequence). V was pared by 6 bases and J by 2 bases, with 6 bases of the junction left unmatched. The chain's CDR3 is CASSLRLAGTYEQYF. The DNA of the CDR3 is TGTGCCAGCAGCCTGCGACTAGCGGGGACCTACGAGCAGTACTTC.

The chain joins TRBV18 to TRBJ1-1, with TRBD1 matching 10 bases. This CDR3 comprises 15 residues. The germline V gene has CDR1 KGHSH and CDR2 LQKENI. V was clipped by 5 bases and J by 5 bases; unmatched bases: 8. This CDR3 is CASSWPGQGLTEAFF. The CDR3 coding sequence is TGTGCCAGCTCATGGCCGGGACAGGGGTTGACTGAAGCTTTCTTT.

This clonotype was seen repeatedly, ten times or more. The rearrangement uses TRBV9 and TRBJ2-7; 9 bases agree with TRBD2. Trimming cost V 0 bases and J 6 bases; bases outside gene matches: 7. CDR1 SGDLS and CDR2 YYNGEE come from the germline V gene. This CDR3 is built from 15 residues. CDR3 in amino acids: CASSVAGSGRLEQYF. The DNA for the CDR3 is TGTGCCAGCAGCGTAGCCGGTAGCGGGAGACTCGAGCAGTACTTC. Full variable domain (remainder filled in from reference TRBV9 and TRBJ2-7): DSGVTQTPKHLITATGQRVTLRCSPRSGDLSVYWYQQSLDQGLQFLIQYYNGEERAKGNILERFSAQQFPDLHSELNLSSLELGDSALYFCASSVAGSGRLEQYFGPGTRLTVT.

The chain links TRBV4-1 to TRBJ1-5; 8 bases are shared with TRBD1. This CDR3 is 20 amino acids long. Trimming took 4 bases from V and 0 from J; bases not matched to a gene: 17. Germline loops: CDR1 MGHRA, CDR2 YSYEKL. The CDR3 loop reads CASSPLRGQAPLYSNQPQHF. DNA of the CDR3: TGCGCCAGCAGCCCTCTCAGGGGACAGGCACCCCTTTATAGCAATCAGCCCCAGCATTTT.

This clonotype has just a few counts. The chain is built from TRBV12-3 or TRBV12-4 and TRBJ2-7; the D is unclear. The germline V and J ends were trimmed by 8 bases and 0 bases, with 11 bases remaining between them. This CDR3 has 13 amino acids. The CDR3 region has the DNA TGTGCCAGCGGTGACCCGACCTCCTACGAGCAGTACTTC. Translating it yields CASGDPTSYEQYF.

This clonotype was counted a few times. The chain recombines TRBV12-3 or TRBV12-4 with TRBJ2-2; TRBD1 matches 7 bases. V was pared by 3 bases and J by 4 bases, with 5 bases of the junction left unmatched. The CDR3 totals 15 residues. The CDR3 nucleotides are TGTGCCAGCAGTTTTAGCGACAGGGCCACCGGGGAGCTGTTTTTT. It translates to CASSFSDRATGELFF.

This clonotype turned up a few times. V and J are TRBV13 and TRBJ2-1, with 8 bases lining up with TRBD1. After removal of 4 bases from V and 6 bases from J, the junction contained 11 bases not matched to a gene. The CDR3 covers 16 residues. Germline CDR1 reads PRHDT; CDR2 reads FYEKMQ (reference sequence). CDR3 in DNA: TGTGCCAGCAGCTCAAAGGGGGACAGGTCTGGCAATGAGCAGTTCTTC. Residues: CASSSKGDRSGNEQFF.

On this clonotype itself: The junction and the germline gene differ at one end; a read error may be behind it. The CDR3 bases are TGTGCCAGCAGCTTAGGGGGACATTTGCGCTTC. It is translated as CASSLGGHLRF. The rearrangement links TRBV11-2 to TRBJ2-5; D perhaps matches TRBD1 (6 bases). The germline V gene has CDR1 SGHAT and CDR2 FQNNGV. The CDR3 is made up of 11 amino acids.

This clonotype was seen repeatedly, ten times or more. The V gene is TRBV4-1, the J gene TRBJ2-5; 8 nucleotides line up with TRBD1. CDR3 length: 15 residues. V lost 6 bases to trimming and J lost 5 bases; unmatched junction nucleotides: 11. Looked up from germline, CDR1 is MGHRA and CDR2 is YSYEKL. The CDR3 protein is CASSPGDQGAETQYF. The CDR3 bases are TGCGCCAGCAGTCCCGGGGACCAGGGGGCTGAGACCCAGTACTTC.

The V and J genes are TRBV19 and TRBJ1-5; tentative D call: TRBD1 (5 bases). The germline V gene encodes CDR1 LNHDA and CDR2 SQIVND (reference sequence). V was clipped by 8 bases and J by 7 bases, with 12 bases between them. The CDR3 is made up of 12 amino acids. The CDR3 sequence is CASARQLQPQHF. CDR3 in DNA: TGTGCCAGTGCTCGACAGCTACAGCCCCAGCATTTT.

The DNA of the CDR3 is TGTGCCAGCAGTTACTCTCCCAGACTAGCGGGAGGGAACGTAAGGTCTGGGGCCAACGTCCTGACTTTC. Translation gives CASSYSPRLAGGNVRSGANVLTF. The chain uses TRBV6-5 and TRBJ2-6; 14 bases are shared with TRBD2. Germline V lookup: CDR1 MNHEY, CDR2 SVGAGI. V was pared by 0 bases and J by 1 base, with 14 bases of the junction left unmatched. The CDR3 is 23 amino acids.

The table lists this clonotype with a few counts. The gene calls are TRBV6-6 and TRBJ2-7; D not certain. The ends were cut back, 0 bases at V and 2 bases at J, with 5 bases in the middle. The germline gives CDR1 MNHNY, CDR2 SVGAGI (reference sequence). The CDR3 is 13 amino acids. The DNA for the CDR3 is TGTGCCAGCAGTTACTCTCGGGCCTACGAGCAGTACTTC. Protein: CASSYSRAYEQYF.

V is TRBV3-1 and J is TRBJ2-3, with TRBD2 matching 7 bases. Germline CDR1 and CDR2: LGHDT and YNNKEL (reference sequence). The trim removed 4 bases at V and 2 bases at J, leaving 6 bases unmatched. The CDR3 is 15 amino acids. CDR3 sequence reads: CASSPGSGNTDTQYF. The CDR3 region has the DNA TGTGCCAGCAGCCCCGGGAGCGGGAACACAGATACGCAGTATTTT.

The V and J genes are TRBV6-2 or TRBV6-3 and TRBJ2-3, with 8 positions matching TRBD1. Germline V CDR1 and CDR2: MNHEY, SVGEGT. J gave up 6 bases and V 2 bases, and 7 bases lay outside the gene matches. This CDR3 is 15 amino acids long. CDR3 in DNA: TGTGCCAGCAGTTACGTGGCAGGGGGCGAGGATACGCAGTATTTT. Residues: CASSYVAGGEDTQYF.

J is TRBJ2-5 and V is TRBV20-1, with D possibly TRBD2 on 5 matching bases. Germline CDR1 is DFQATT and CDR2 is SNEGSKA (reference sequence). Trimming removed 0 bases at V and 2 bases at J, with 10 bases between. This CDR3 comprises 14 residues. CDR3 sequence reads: CSARELAGQETQYF. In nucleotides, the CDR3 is TGCAGTGCTAGAGAGTTGGCGGGTCAAGAGACCCAGTACTTC.

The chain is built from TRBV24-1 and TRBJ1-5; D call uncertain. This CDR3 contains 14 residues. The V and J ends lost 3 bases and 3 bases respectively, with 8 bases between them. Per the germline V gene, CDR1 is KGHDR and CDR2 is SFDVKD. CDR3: CATSDEGYNQPQHF. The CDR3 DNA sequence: TGTGCCACCAGTGATGAGGGTTACAATCAGCCCCAGCATTTT.